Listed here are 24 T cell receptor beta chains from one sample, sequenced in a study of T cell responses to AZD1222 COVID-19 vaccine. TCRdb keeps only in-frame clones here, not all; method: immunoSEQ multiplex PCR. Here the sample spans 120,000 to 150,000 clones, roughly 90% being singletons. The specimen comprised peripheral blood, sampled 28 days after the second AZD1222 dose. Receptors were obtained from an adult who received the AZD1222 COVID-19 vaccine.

The CDR3 is CSVEERGDTGELFF. CDR3 sequence (DNA): TGCAGCGTTGAAGAAAGAGGGGACACCGGGGAGCTGTTTTTT. The chain is built from TRBV29-1 and TRBJ2-2; tentatively, D is TRBD1 or TRBD2 (5 bases each). Trimming pared 0 bases from V and 3 bases from J, leaving 8 bases between. Germline V gene lookup returns CDR1 SQVTM and CDR2 ANQGSEA. The CDR3 totals 14 residues.

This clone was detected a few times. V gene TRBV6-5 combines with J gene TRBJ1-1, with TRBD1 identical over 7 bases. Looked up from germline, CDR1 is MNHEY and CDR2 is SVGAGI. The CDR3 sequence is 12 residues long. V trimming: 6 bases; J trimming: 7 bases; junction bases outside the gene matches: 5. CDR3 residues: CASRRGGGEAFF. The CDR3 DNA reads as TGTGCCAGCAGACGAGGGGGCGGTGAAGCTTTCTTT.

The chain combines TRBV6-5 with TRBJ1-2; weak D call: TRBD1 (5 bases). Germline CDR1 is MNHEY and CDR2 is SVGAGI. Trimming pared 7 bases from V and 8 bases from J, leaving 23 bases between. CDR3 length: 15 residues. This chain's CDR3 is CASTPKQDNRRGYTF. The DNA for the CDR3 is TGTGCCAGCACCCCCAAACAGGACAATCGGAGGGGCTACACCTTC.

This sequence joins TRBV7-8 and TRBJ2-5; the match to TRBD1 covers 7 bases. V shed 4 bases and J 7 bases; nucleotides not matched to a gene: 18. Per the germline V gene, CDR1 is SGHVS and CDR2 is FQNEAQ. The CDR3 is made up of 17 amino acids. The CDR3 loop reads CASSWRAVGTDDGTQYF. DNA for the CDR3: TGTGCCAGCAGCTGGCGGGCCGTGGGGACAGATGACGGGACCCAGTACTTC.

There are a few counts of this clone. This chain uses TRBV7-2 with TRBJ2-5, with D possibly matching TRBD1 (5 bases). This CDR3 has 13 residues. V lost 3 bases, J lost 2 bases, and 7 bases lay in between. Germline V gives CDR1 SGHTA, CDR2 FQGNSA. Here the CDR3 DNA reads TGTGCCAGCAGCTTGAACAGGCAAGAGACCCAGTACTTC. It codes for CASSLNRQETQYF.

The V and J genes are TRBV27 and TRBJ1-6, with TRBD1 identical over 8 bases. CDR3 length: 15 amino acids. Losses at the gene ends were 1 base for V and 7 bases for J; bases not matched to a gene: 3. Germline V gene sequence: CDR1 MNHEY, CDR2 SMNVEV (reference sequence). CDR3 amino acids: CASSLFGTGNSPLHF. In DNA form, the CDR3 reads TGTGCCAGCAGTTTATTCGGGACAGGCAATTCACCCCTCCACTTT.

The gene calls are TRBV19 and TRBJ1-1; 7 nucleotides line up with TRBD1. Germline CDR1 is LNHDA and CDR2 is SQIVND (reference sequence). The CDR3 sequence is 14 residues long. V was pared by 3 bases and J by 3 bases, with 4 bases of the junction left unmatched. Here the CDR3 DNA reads TGTGCCAGTAGTATCACAGGGGCAGACACTGAAGCTTTCTTT. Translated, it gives CASSITGADTEAFF.

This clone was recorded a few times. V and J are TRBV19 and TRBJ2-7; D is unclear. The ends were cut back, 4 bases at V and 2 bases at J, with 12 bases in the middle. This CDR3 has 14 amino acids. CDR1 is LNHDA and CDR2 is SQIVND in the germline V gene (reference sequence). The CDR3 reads CASSTNLRPYEQYF. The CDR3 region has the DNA TGTGCCAGTAGTACCAACCTACGACCCTACGAGCAGTACTTC. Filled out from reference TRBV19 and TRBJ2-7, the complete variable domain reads DGGITQSPKYLFRKEGQNVTLSCEQNLNHDAMYWYRQDPGQGLRLIYYSQIVNDFQKGDIAEGYSVSREKKESFPLTVTSAQKNPTAFYLCASSTNLRPYEQYFGPGTRLTVT.

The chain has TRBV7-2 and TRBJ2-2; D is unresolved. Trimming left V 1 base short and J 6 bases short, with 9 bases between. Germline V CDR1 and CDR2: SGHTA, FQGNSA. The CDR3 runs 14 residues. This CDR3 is CASSLEASAGELFF. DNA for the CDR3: TGTGCCAGCAGCTTAGAGGCCAGCGCCGGGGAGCTGTTTTTT.

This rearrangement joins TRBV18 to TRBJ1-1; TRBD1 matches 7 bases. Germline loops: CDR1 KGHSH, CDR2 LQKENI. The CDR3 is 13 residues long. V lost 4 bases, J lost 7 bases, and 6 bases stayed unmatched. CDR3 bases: TGTGCCAGCTCACTCCTCGGACAGGATGAAGCTTTCTTT. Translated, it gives CASSLLGQDEAFF.

The CDR3 loop reads CSVEGTSGSLDTQYF. The CDR3 DNA is TGCAGCGTTGAAGGGACTAGCGGGAGTCTAGATACGCAGTATTTT. The chain combines TRBV29-1 with TRBJ2-3; 13 bases are shared with TRBD2. The junction had 3 bases not matched to a gene; V was cut back by 1 base and J by 5 bases. The CDR3 consists of 15 residues. Looked up from germline, CDR1 is SQVTM and CDR2 is ANQGSEA.

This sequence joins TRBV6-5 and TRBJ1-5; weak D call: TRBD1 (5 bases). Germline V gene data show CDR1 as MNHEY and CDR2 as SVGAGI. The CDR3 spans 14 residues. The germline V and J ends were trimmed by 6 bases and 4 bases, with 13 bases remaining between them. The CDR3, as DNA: TGTGCCAGCAGCCCCTGGGGCGGGAATCAGCCCCAGCATTTT. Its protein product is CASSPWGGNQPQHF.

CDR3 bases: TGTGCCAGCAGCCGCCGGTTTGGAACTAATGAAAAACTGTTTTTT. Encoded protein: CASSRRFGTNEKLFF. The rearrangement links TRBV7-9 to TRBJ1-4; no clear D. Germline loops: CDR1 SEHNR, CDR2 FQNEAQ (reference sequence). Trimming cost V 5 bases and J 1 base, with 11 bases left between them. This CDR3 contains 15 residues.

The CDR3 here is CASSLPGGGEAFF. The CDR3 DNA follows: TGTGCCAGCAGTTTACCAGGGGGCGGTGAAGCTTTCTTT. The gene calls are TRBV27 and TRBJ1-1; 8 bases match TRBD1. The length of the CDR3 is 13 residues. The germline V gene has CDR1 MNHEY and CDR2 SMNVEV (reference sequence). The junction had 3 bases not matched to a gene; V was cut back by 2 bases and J by 7 bases.

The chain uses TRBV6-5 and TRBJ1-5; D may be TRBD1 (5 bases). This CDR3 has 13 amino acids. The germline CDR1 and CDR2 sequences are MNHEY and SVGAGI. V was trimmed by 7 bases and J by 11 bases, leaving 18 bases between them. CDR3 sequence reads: CASTGTRGEAQHF. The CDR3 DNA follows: TGTGCCAGCACGGGGACTCGGGGGGAAGCCCAGCATTTT.

The CDR3 nucleotides read TGTGCCAGCATCAGCGATGTAGCCAGCAATCAGCCCCAGCATTTT. It is translated as CASISDVASNQPQHF. The rearrangement joins TRBV2 to TRBJ1-5, with unresolved D. V was trimmed by 7 bases and J by 1 base, leaving 14 bases between them. The CDR3 length is 15 residues. Germline CDR1 SNHLY, CDR2 FYNNEI.

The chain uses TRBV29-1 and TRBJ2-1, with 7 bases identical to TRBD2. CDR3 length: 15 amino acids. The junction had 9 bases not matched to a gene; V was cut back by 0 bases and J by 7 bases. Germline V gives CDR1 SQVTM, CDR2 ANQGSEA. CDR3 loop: CSVEDQGGGGNEQFF. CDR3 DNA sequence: TGCAGCGTTGAAGATCAGGGCGGGGGAGGGAATGAGCAGTTCTTC.

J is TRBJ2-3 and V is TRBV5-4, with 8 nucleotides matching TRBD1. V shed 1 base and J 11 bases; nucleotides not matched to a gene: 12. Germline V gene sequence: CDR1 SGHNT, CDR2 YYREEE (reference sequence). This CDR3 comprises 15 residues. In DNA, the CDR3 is TGTGCCAGCAGCTTGAGGGGACAGGCATCGGACGGGCAGTATTTT. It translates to CASSLRGQASDGQYF.

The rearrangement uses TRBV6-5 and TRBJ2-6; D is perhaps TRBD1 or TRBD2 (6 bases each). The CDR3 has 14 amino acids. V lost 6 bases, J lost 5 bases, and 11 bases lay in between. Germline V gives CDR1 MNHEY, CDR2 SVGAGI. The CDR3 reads CASRRGDRANVLTF. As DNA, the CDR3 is TGTGCCAGCAGGAGGGGGGACAGGGCCAACGTCCTGACTTTC.

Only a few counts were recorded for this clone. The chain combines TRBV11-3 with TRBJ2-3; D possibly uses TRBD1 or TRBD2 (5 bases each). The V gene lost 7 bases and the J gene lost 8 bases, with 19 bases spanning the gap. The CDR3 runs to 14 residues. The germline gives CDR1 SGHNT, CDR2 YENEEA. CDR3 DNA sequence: TGTGCCAGCACCCTCCTGAGGTTGAGGGGTACGCAGTATTTT. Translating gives CASTLLRLRGTQYF.

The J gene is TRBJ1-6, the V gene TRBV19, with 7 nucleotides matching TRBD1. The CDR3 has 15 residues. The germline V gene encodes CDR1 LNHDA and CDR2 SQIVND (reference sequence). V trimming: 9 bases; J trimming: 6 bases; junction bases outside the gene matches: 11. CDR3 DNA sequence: TGTGCCAGCCGCGCACCTACAGGGGCTAATTCACCCCTCCACTTT. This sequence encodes CASRAPTGANSPLHF.

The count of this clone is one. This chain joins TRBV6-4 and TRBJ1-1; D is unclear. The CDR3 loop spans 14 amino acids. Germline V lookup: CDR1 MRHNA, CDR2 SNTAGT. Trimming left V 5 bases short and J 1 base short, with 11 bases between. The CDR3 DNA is TGTGCCAGCAGTCCGATTACCGCGAACACTGAAGCTTTCTTT. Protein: CASSPITANTEAFF.

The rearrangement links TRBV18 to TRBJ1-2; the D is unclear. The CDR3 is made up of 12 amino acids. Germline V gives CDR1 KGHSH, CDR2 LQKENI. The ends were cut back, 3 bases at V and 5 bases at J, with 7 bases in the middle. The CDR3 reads CASSPMGYGYTF. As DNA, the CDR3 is TGTGCCAGCTCACCGATGGGGTATGGCTACACCTTC.

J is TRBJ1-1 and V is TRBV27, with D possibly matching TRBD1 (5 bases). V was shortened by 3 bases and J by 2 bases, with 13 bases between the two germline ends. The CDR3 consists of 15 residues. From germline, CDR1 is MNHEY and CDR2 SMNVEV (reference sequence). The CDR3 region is CASSFLDKPNTEAFF. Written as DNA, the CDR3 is TGTGCCAGCAGTTTTTTGGACAAACCAAACACTGAAGCTTTCTTT.